This passage covers 7 T cell receptor beta chains from one sample sequenced in a study of shared clonotypes between healthy human individuals. This table comes from immunoSEQ multiplex PCR, and its TCRdb copy is limited to in-frame clones, with some not included. The sample shows some 1 million clones, about 75% of them seen only once. Sequenced material: memory CD4+ T cells sorted from blood. The subset was: CD45RA-negative fraction. These receptors all come from a man between 18 and 35 years old in good health.

This sequence joins TRBV2 and TRBJ2-1, with D possibly matching TRBD2 (6 bases). With 11 bases removed from V and 0 bases from J, the gap between germline ends came to 23 bases. The V gene's germline CDR1 is SNHLY and CDR2 FYNNEI. The CDR3 totals 17 residues. CDR3: CAGGTPYTSSSYNEQFF. The CDR3 coding sequence is TGTGCCGGCGGGACTCCTTATACATCGTCCTCCTACAATGAGCAGTTCTTC.

The V call is TRBV10-2, the J call TRBJ1-5; 8 positions match TRBD1. The CDR3 length is 15 residues. The V gene's germline CDR1 is WSHSY and CDR2 SAAADI. Germline trimming cut 6 bases from V and 3 bases from J; bases unmatched to any gene: 7. The CDR3 coding sequence is TGCGCCAGCAGGGCCGGACAGGGCTCCAATCAGCCCCAGCATTTT. Translation: CASRAGQGSNQPQHF.

V gene TRBV21-1 combines with J gene TRBJ2-5; the table's D call, TRBD2, was not checked against the DNA. TRBV21-1 is a listed pseudogene. The CDR3 extends over 11 amino acids. DNA for the CDR3: TGTGCCAGCAGCAAACGGGTCGGAGAGTACTTC. This codes for CASSKRVGEYF.

The rearrangement uses TRBV5-1 and TRBJ2-1; perhaps TRBD2 as D (6 bases). The CDR3 sequence is 14 residues long. The germline V gene encodes CDR1 SGHRS and CDR2 YFSETQ. V lost 3 bases and J 7 bases, leaving 14 bases between the germline ends. CDR3 in DNA: TGCGCCAGCAGCTGGGGAGGCCAGGGAAATGAGCAGTTCTTC. Residues: CASSWGGQGNEQFF.

The rearrangement joins TRBV4-3 to TRBJ1-4; the D gene is possibly TRBD1 (5 bases). The V end lost 0 bases, the J end lost 4 bases, and 9 bases lay between the germline ends. Germline CDR1 and CDR2: LGHNA and YSLEER. This CDR3 has 15 residues. In DNA, the CDR3 is TGCGCCAGCAGCCAAGAAGGGACCTATAATGAAAAACTGTTTTTT. Translated, it gives CASSQEGTYNEKLFF.

The CDR3 loop is CASSSDSYTQYF. For the CDR3, the DNA is TGTGCCAGCAGCTCAGACTCCTATACGCAGTATTTT. The J gene is TRBJ2-3, the V gene TRBV7-9; D unresolved. Germline V gives CDR1 SEHNR, CDR2 FQNEAQ (reference sequence). The CDR3 totals 12 residues. V lost 4 bases, J lost 7 bases, and 9 bases lay in between.

The genes are TRBV11-3 and TRBJ1-3; D is possibly TRBD1 (5 bases). Germline loops: CDR1 SGHNT, CDR2 YENEEA. Trimming left V 5 bases short and J 2 bases short, with 10 bases between. The CDR3 covers 14 residues. In nucleotides, the CDR3 is TGTGCCAGCAGCCTTACAGGAACTGGAAACACCATATATTTT. Translating gives CASSLTGTGNTIYF.